The clone carrying this T cell receptor (beta chain) was counted a few times. Each CDR3 protein is one row after TCRdb ran MiXCR on the RT-PCR reads. The repertoire holds some 640,000 distinct CDR3 sequences, with roughly 13% as singletons. The CDR3 runs to 13 residues. V lost 4 bases, J lost 7 bases, and 3 bases stayed unmatched. Germline loops: CDR1 SGHRS, CDR2 YFSETQ. This sample is drawn from a study of response to subunit inactivated influenza vaccine. This material consisted of PBMCs from blood, taken about 14 days before vaccination. The chain joins TRBV5-1 to TRBJ2-7, with 12 bases fitting TRBD1. The source is a man aged 45-65 years who received an inactivated influenza vaccine. This CDR3 is CASSPGQGAEQYF. Here the CDR3 DNA reads TGCGCCAGCAGCCCGGGACAGGGGGCAGAGCAGTACTTC.